The 14 T cell receptor beta chains listed next were all sequenced from one sample in a study of T cells in Graves' hyperthyroidism and ophthalmopathy (dated 2019 in TCRdb). The library was obtained by multiplex PCR. The sequencer listed for this sample is Illumina HiSeq 2000. TCR beta CDR3 regions were amplified from RNA transcripts. The first round of RT-PCR for the TCR CDR3 was performed with the HTBI primer set and the Qiagen OneStep RT-PCR kit. The public reads were run again by TCRdb, first through fastp at Q25 and then through MiXCR, and only productive beta chains were kept. Merged by CDR3 protein, the rows form single entries marked with the most common genes and DNA. A total of over 500,000 distinct CDR3 sequences appear in this sample, approximately 48% of them only once. The ten largest account for approximately 44% of the sample. The source material was peripheral blood or thyroid tissue (not recorded which). Every receptor here comes from an adult woman with Graves' disease, either hyperthyroidism or ophthalmopathy (not recorded which).

V and J are TRBV7-9 and TRBJ1-5, with no clear D. The CDR3 is 13 amino acids. V lost 5 bases to trimming and J lost 0 bases, with 5 bases between them. In germline, CDR1 is SEHNR, CDR2 FQNEAQ (reference sequence). DNA for the CDR3: TGTGCCAGCAGCCCCCCTAGCAATCAGCCCCAGCATTTT. Protein product: CASSPPSNQPQHF.

The sample holds a few counts of this clonotype. V and J are TRBV7-9 and TRBJ1-2; D ambiguous. This CDR3 has 11 residues. CDR1 is SEHNR and CDR2 is FQNEAQ in the germline V gene (reference sequence). The V end was cut by 5 bases, the J end by 8 bases, with 9 bases between. The CDR3 sequence is CASSQKRGYTF. The CDR3 DNA reads as TGTGCCAGCAGCCAGAAAAGGGGCTACACCTTC.

Remarks on this clonotype: Mismatch with germline at one junction end may stem from a read error. The CDR3, as DNA: TGTGCCAGCAGCGTAGACGGGAAGCTGTTTTTT. It codes for CASSVDGKLFF. The chain couples TRBV9 to TRBJ2-2, with a possible D match to TRBD2 (5 bases). The CDR3 length is 11 residues. Germline values: CDR1 SGDLS, CDR2 YYNGEE.

The chain is built from TRBV15 and TRBJ1-4; no definite D call. CDR1 LNHNV and CDR2 YYDKDF come from the germline V gene (reference sequence). Trimming pared 0 bases from V and 4 bases from J, leaving 6 bases between. CDR3 length: 14 amino acids. In DNA, the CDR3 is TGTGCCACCAGCAGAGATTTCGGTAATGAAAAACTGTTTTTT. This codes for CATSRDFGNEKLFF.

The rearrangement joins TRBV7-3 to TRBJ1-6; the match to TRBD1 covers 7 bases. Germline values: CDR1 SGHTA, CDR2 FQGTGA. Trimming cost V 5 bases and J 9 bases; bases outside gene matches: 7. The length of the CDR3 is 14 residues. Here the CDR3 DNA reads TGTGCCAGCAGCACCACAGGGGCAGGTTCACCCCTCCACTTT. Its translation is CASSTTGAGSPLHF. The full variable domain, with the rest looked up from reference TRBV7-3 and TRBJ1-6, is GAGVSQTPSNKVTEKGKYVELRCDPISGHTALYWYRQSLGQGPEFLIYFQGTGAADDSGLPNDRFFAVRPEGSVSTLKIQRTERGDSAVYLCASSTTGAGSPLHFGNGTRLTVT.

The rearrangement uses TRBV7-2 and TRBJ1-5; D gene unclear. The V end was cut by 4 bases, the J end by 7 bases, with 11 bases between. The CDR3 sequence is 13 residues long. Per germline, CDR1 SGHTA and CDR2 FQGNSA. CDR3 region: CASSYQTGQPQHF. In DNA, the CDR3 is TGTGCCAGCAGCTACCAGACGGGGCAGCCCCAGCATTTT.

This clonotype was counted between two and nine times. The chain links TRBV29-1 to TRBJ1-1; D is uncertain. The CDR3 runs 14 residues. Germline-derived CDR1 and CDR2 are SQVTM and ANQGSEA. With 1 base removed from V and 0 bases from J, the gap between germline ends came to 9 bases. Here the CDR3 reads CSVEARDMNTEAFF. For the CDR3, the DNA is TGCAGCGTTGAAGCGAGAGACATGAACACTGAAGCTTTCTTT.

This clonotype appeared a single time. The gene calls are TRBV10-3 and TRBJ1-6, with D possibly matching TRBD1 (5 bases). This CDR3 has 16 amino acids. Trimming took off 11 bases at V and 4 bases at J, with 21 bases between the two ends. CDR1 ENHRY and CDR2 SYGVKD come from the germline V gene. The CDR3 here is CAANAAGREYNSPLHF. DNA for the CDR3: TGTGCCGCCAACGCGGCAGGGAGGGAGTATAATTCACCCCTCCACTTT.

This clonotype was seen many times. The chain carries TRBV9 and TRBJ1-2, with D maybe TRBD1 (5 bases). Germline V gives CDR1 SGDLS, CDR2 YYNGEE. The length of the CDR3 is 11 residues. V was shortened by 3 bases and J by 8 bases, with 8 bases between the two germline ends. Here the CDR3 reads CASSAGIGYTF. CDR3 DNA sequence: TGTGCCAGCAGCGCAGGGATCGGCTACACCTTC.

This clonotype was counted a few times. The J gene is TRBJ1-2, the V gene TRBV29-1; the D gene is possibly TRBD1 (6 bases). The V and J ends lost 8 bases and 4 bases respectively, with 26 bases between them. Germline CDR1 reads SQVTM; CDR2 reads ANQGSEA. This CDR3 spans 16 amino acids. CDR3 coding DNA: TGCAGCATCGTTAATGGTCAAGGGGGAGAGGGCTATGGCTACACCTTC. It specifies CSIVNGQGGEGYGYTF. The entire variable domain, with the rest obtained from reference TRBV29-1 and TRBJ1-2, is as follows: SAVISQKPSRDICQRGTSLTIQCQVDSQVTMMFWYRQQPGQSLTLIATANQGSEATYESGFVIDKFPISRPNLTFSTLTVSNMSPEDSSIYLCSIVNGQGGEGYGYTFGSGTRLTVV.

The chain couples TRBV7-9 to TRBJ1-1; D possibly corresponds to TRBD1 (6 bases). The CDR3 runs 14 residues. CDR1 SEHNR and CDR2 FQNEAQ come from the germline V gene (reference sequence). Trimming pared 9 bases from V and 3 bases from J, leaving 17 bases between. In DNA form, the CDR3 reads TGTGCCAGTACTCGGGGGGCCCTGGACACTGAAGCTTTCTTT. Protein sequence: CASTRGALDTEAFF.

This clonotype was seen ten or more times. This chain connects TRBV5-4 to TRBJ2-5; 13 bases align to TRBD2. After removal of 4 bases from V and 4 bases from J, the junction contained 10 bases not matched to a gene. In germline, CDR1 is SGHNT, CDR2 YYREEE (reference sequence). The CDR3 length is 17 residues. Written as DNA, the CDR3 is TGTGCCAGCAGCAGGGGACTAGCGGGACGGAATGGAGAGACCCAGTACTTC. This sequence encodes CASSRGLAGRNGETQYF.

This clonotype was recorded many times. The V call is TRBV20-1, the J call TRBJ1-2; perhaps TRBD1 as D (5 bases). The germline V and J ends were trimmed by 4 bases and 1 base, with 10 bases remaining between them. Germline V gene data show CDR1 as DFQATT and CDR2 as SNEGSKA (reference sequence). This CDR3 region has 13 residues. CDR3 amino acids: CSAISTDNYGYTF. CDR3 DNA sequence: TGCAGTGCTATTTCGACAGATAACTATGGCTACACCTTC.

This clonotype was recorded at least ten times. Compared with germline, one end of the junction differs, possibly owing to a read error. V gene TRBV5-1 combines with J gene TRBJ2-5; 7 bases match TRBD2. This CDR3 is 13 amino acids long. Germline lookup yields CDR1 SGHRS and CDR2 YFSETQ. CDR3 sequence reads: CASSVGLEETQYF. The CDR3 DNA is TGTGCCAGCAGCGTAGGACTAGAAGAGACCCAGTACTTC.